This T cell receptor (beta chain) was identified during a study of shared clonotypes between healthy human individuals. The overall study: The donor group consisted of two women and three men, aged 18 to 49.

The repertoire was sequenced with immunoSEQ multiplex PCR; TCRdb's copy has only in-frame clones and lacks some. The repertoire includes about 2 million clones, roughly 94% of them detected once, and 0.95% to 1.5% sits in the top ten. Naive CD8 cells lacked CD45RO, underwent positive selection for CCR7 and left out terminally differentiated effector memory CD45RA+ cells. The donors, healthy adults who were HIV-negative, had experienced no recent acute infections or vaccinations. All donors were Caucasian adults living in Nashville, Tennessee. Germline values: CDR1 SNHLY, CDR2 FYNNEI. Germline trimming cut 8 bases from V and 0 bases from J; bases unmatched to any gene: 4. CDR3 length: 14 residues.

The sample comprised naive CD8+ T cells sorted from blood. This TCR derives from a man aged 18 to 30 in good health. The rearrangement uses TRBV2 and TRBJ1-3, with 7 bases aligning to TRBD1. The CDR3 nucleotides are TGTGCCAGCGGACAGGCTAGCTCTGGAAACACCATATATTTT. Amino acids: CASGQASSGNTIYF.